This T cell receptor (beta chain) comes out of a study of shared clonotypes between healthy human individuals (TCRdb year 2020). Regarding the complete study: The cohort comprised a couple of women and a few men aged 18 to 49 years. Per donor, three plates each were used for CD4 naive and CD4 memory, two for CD8 naive, and one for CD8 memory. The study deeply sequenced blood TCR repertoires of about 5 healthy adults to estimate repertoire size and the extent of clonotype sharing between individuals. Libraries were prepared and TCR repertoires were sequenced by different laboratories using diverse techniques, in order to increase sequencing depth and limit assay-specific biases. Leukapheresis yielded between about 0.9 and 9 billion PBMCs per donor.

Using the deep immunoSEQ assay, TCR CDR3 regions were amplified from genomic DNA by multiplex PCR. Extracted genomic DNA from each cell subset was distributed evenly across all wells of several immunoSEQ 96-well plates, and each plate was treated as a replicate. For sorted subsets, roughly 200 ng of genomic DNA, equivalent to about 30,000 T cell genomes, went into each replicate PCR. Purified libraries were quantified with a Qubit 3.0 fluorometer, sized on a Bioanalyzer 2100, and re-quantified with the KAPA Library Quantification kit. A separate single-read 150-cycle Illumina NextSeq 550 flow cell was used to sequence each immunoSEQ 96-well plate. The authors processed their data as follows. Because the immunoSEQ output included only junctional sequences and no quality scores, the filtering could not be the same as the filtering used for full-length reads. Sequences were annotated with PyIR, a Python wrapper for IgBLAST v1.9, and V/J genes and CDR3 were assigned using IMGT germline references. Any read was removed if the V/J assignment was weak (E-value above 1e-6), the CDR3 was missing, or the read contained stop codons, out-of-frame junctions, or ambiguous translated residues. V3J clonotypes were defined as sequences sharing the same inferred V gene, J gene, and CDR3 amino acid sequence. Percentage overlap between repertoires was calculated by dividing the number of shared unique clonotypes by the size of the smaller repertoire. Richness of each repertoire was evaluated using RTK rarefaction, the Chao1 estimator, and Recon v2.1 estimates of unobserved clonotypes. For all TCRbeta clonotypes obtained by the gDNA method from a handful of donors, generation probabilities were computed with OLGA. TCRdb's version of the immuneACCESS table is confined to in-frame rearrangements and falls short of the full clone set. An unresolved V gene accounts for under half of the shortfall where checked; the remainder is of unknown origin. That table furnishes V, J and clone size, whereas the DNA furnished D and trimming. The sample data list hundreds of thousands of clones, and approximately 96% of these were observed just once. Clones ranked in the top ten supply roughly 0.1% of the sample.

With regard to this clone: Its cognate antigen has yet to be identified. Base quality data are lacking; no much larger clone is found one base away.

CD8 naive samples were obtained by positive selection for CCR7 among CD45RO-negative cells, yielding a CD45RA+CCR7+ population from which TemRA cells were excluded. Donors were healthy HIV-negative adults with no recently reported acute infections or vaccinations. Every donor was a Caucasian adult living in Nashville, Tennessee, USA. Blood was obtained by leukapheresis, after which PBMCs were separated by Ficoll-Histopaque density gradient centrifugation and cryopreserved in liquid nitrogen vapor phase. Purity and quantity of every magnetically sorted T cell population were checked by analytical flow cytometry. From each sorted fraction, genomic DNA was isolated and quantified by UV absorbance on a Nanodrop 2000c. Results the study describes overall, beyond this receptor: Sampling was limited to blood, and TCR repertoires in tissue likely differ from TCR repertoires in blood. Rarefaction of sorted-subset datasets indicated incomplete sequencing despite the large sequencing depth. Because the study included only a small number of donors, the genetic and exposure-history diversity represented was limited. Pairwise subsampling indicated that sequencing depth was expected to affect the degree of clonotype sharing among donors. Clonotypes shared by all four sorted-subset donors showed higher generation probabilities than non-shared clonotypes. Across a few donors, roughly 5.4% of naive CD4, approximately 4% of naive CD8, about 2.3% of memory CD4, and 0.4% of memory CD8 clonotypes were shared. Naive subsets generally had larger estimated clonotype richness than memory subsets did.

The origin of this receptor is a woman younger than 45 in good health. Material for sequencing was naive CD8+ T cells sorted from blood. The cell subset or site label, read with the paper, signifies: CD45RA+CCR7+.

The DNA is as follows: TGTGCCAGCAGTTTCAGGGGGCTCAGGTACGAGCAGTACTTC. The resulting protein is CASSFRGLRYEQYF. The rearranged chain carries TRBV27 and TRBJ2-5, and TRBD1 matches 8 of the central bases. TRBJ2-7 matches the DNA end more closely, so the J call is doubtful. Taken from cysteine to phenylalanine, the CDR3 has 14 residues. The DNA shown is the 42-base CDR3, in frame from base 1. CDR1 and CDR2 were assigned from the germline V gene (reference sequence) as MNHEY and SMNVEV.